The 17 T cell receptor beta chains presented below share a single source sample, sequenced in a study of cytomegalovirus exposure and HLA in healthy donors. Primers for the PCR totalled 60 Vbeta and 13 Jbeta. Measured with immunoSEQ multiplex PCR; TCRdb has only the in-frame clones, and not every one. The sample has roughly 180,000 clones; about 83% are singletons. Source material: PBMCs. The receptors were gathered from a girl aged 5 to 17 in good health and CMV-seropositive.

V usage is TRBV2 and J usage is TRBJ2-3; possible D gene TRBD2, 5 bases. Per germline, CDR1 SNHLY and CDR2 FYNNEI. The CDR3 contains 15 residues. The V end was cut by 7 bases, the J end by 1 base, with 15 bases between. The DNA of the CDR3 is TGTGCCAGCAACTCCCCGGGGTGGGGCACAGATACGCAGTATTTT. Protein: CASNSPGWGTDTQYF. Based on the CDR3 plus reference TRBV2 and TRBJ2-3, the full variable domain is EPEVTQTPSHQVTQMGQEVILRCVPISNHLYFYWYRQILGQKVEFLVSFYNNEISEKSEIFDDQFSVERPDGSNFTLKIRSTKLEDSAMYFCASNSPGWGTDTQYFGPGTRLTVL.

The chain employs TRBV18 and TRBJ1-2; D uncertain. Deletions cut 2 bases from V and 2 bases from J, with 18 bases between. The CDR3 is 17 amino acids. CDR1 and CDR2 from the germline V gene are KGHSH and LQKENI. CDR3 in DNA: TGTGCCAGCTCACCAAGGTCCGGGGAAGGAGCCAACTATGGCTACACCTTC. Protein product: CASSPRSGEGANYGYTF. The full variable domain, with the rest looked up from reference TRBV18 and TRBJ1-2, is NAGVMQNPRHLVRRRGQEARLRCSPMKGHSHVYWYRQLPEEGLKFMVYLQKENIIDESGMPKERFSAEFPKEGPSILRIQQVVRGDSAAYFCASSPRSGEGANYGYTFGSGTRLTVV.

J is TRBJ1-5 and V is TRBV29-1; 11 nucleotides line up with TRBD1. V dropped 2 bases and J dropped 4; count of bases not matched to a gene: 13. This CDR3 has 18 amino acids. Germline CDR1 is SQVTM and CDR2 is ANQGSEA. The CDR3, as DNA: TGCAGCGTTGAATCATCGGGACAGGGGGACGGATCGAATCAGCCCCAGCATTTT. Protein product: CSVESSGQGDGSNQPQHF.

The chain combines TRBV5-1 with TRBJ1-2, with D possibly being TRBD1 (6 bases). Trimming removed 2 bases from V and 5 bases from J, with 10 bases in between. This CDR3 has 13 residues. Germline V gives CDR1 SGHRS, CDR2 YFSETQ. CDR3 DNA sequence: TGCGCCAGCAGCTTTGGGACAAATTATGGCTACACCTTC. As protein: CASSFGTNYGYTF.

The sample holds one count of this clone. The chain couples TRBV10-1 to TRBJ2-3, with TRBD2 identical over 10 bases. The germline V gene has CDR1 WNHNN and CDR2 SYGVQD (reference sequence). V shed 2 bases, J shed 4 bases, and the junction held 3 bases outside the gene matches. The CDR3 is 15 residues long. The CDR3 DNA reads TGCGCCAGCAGTGAGGGAAGCGGGGGGGCAGATACGCAGTATTTT. It specifies CASSEGSGGADTQYF.

The chain couples TRBV12-5 to TRBJ1-3; 7 nucleotides agree with TRBD1. The CDR3 is made up of 14 amino acids. Germline trimming cut 6 bases from V and 2 bases from J; bases unmatched to any gene: 4. Germline V gives CDR1 LGHNT, CDR2 FRNRAP. CDR3 nucleotide sequence: TGTGCTAGTGGAACAGGGGAAGCTGGAAACACCATATATTTT. Its protein is CASGTGEAGNTIYF. The entire variable domain, with the rest obtained from reference TRBV12-5 and TRBJ1-3, is as follows: DARVTQTPRHKVTEMGQEVTMRCQPILGHNTVFWYRQTMMQGLELLAYFRNRAPLDDSGMPKDRFSAEMPDATLATLKIQPSEPRDSAVYFCASGTGEAGNTIYFGEGSWLTVV.

Of note for this clone: A read error may produce the germline difference seen at one junction end. This chain joins TRBV5-1 and TRBJ2-5; TRBD2 aligns across 9 bases. The CDR3 sequence is 15 residues long. The germline V gene has CDR1 SGHRS and CDR2 YFSETQ. The CDR3 sequence: CASSLIRLAGETQYF. The CDR3 DNA sequence: TGTGCCAGCAGCTTAATCCGGCTAGCGGGGGAGACCCAGTACTTC.

The CDR3 DNA reads TGTGCCAGCAGCGTACAGGGCCTCGGCACAGATACGCAGTATTTT. It yields the protein CASSVQGLGTDTQYF. The V gene is TRBV9, the J gene TRBJ2-3; D is possibly TRBD1 (5 bases). This CDR3 spans 15 amino acids. V was trimmed by 1 base and J by 1 base, leaving 10 bases between them. The germline V gene encodes CDR1 SGDLS and CDR2 YYNGEE.

CDR3 amino acids: CASSTGRDRVNQPQHF. As DNA, the CDR3 is TGTGCCAGTAGTACGGGCCGGGACAGGGTGAATCAGCCCCAGCATTTT. This rearrangement joins TRBV19 to TRBJ1-5, with 9 bases that match TRBD1. Germline CDR1 LNHDA, CDR2 SQIVND (reference sequence). J gave up 4 bases and V 4 bases, and 8 bases lay outside the gene matches. The CDR3 covers 16 residues.

The V call is TRBV2, the J call TRBJ2-5, with D perhaps matching TRBD2 (6 bases). V was clipped by 6 bases and J by 5 bases, with 16 bases between them. The CDR3 covers 14 residues. CDR1 and CDR2 from the germline V gene are SNHLY and FYNNEI. The CDR3 DNA reads TGTGCCAGCAGCCCTCGAGCGGGTTTGGAGACCCAGTACTTC. Translating gives CASSPRAGLETQYF. Complete variable domain (other parts from reference TRBV2 and TRBJ2-5): EPEVTQTPSHQVTQMGQEVILRCVPISNHLYFYWYRQILGQKVEFLVSFYNNEISEKSEIFDDQFSVERPDGSNFTLKIRSTKLEDSAMYFCASSPRAGLETQYFGPGTRLLVL.

This clone was seen a few times. This chain connects TRBV5-1 to TRBJ1-6, with no clear D. The CDR3 runs 17 residues. Germline lookup yields CDR1 SGHRS and CDR2 YFSETQ. V was trimmed by 0 bases and J by 7 bases, leaving 17 bases between them. CDR3 amino acids: CASSLAMEVRRNSPLHF. The CDR3 coding sequence is TGCGCCAGCAGCTTGGCCATGGAGGTTAGACGCAATTCACCCCTCCACTTT.

V gene TRBV10-3 combines with J gene TRBJ2-5; 14 nucleotides match TRBD2. The end of the DNA aligns better with TRBJ2-7, so the J call may be wrong. This CDR3 contains 18 residues. Germline V gives CDR1 ENHRY, CDR2 SYGVKD. The CDR3 sequence: CAISGRLAGGLSSYEQYF. The CDR3 DNA reads TGTGCCATCAGTGGAAGACTAGCGGGGGGGTTAAGTTCCTACGAGCAGTACTTC.

V is TRBV19 and J is TRBJ2-7; 7 bases are shared with TRBD2. V shed 6 bases, J shed 2 bases, and the junction held 10 bases outside the gene matches. The CDR3 extends over 15 amino acids. Germline loops: CDR1 LNHDA, CDR2 SQIVND (reference sequence). CDR3 residues: CASRTQAGKTYEQYF. The CDR3, as DNA: TGTGCCAGTAGGACCCAAGCGGGGAAGACCTACGAGCAGTACTTC.

The V and J genes are TRBV27 and TRBJ1-2, with D perhaps TRBD1 (6 bases). V gave up 6 bases and J gave up 7 bases, with 15 bases separating them. Germline lookup yields CDR1 MNHEY and CDR2 SMNVEV (reference sequence). This CDR3 has 13 amino acids. The CDR3 DNA reads TGTGCCAGCAGCCCGGGGGGCTTGGGTGGCTACACCTTC. Translated, it gives CASSPGGLGGYTF.

The chain employs TRBV18 and TRBJ1-1; 7 bases fit TRBD1. The V segment lost 3 bases and the J segment 3 bases; nucleotides outside the gene matches: 13. The CDR3 consists of 17 residues. Germline V gives CDR1 KGHSH, CDR2 LQKENI. CDR3 bases: TGTGCCAGCTCACCTACATTGACAGGGCCTCCAGACACTGAAGCTTTCTTT. This translates into CASSPTLTGPPDTEAFF.

The chain carries TRBV5-1 and TRBJ1-4; 7 bases map to TRBD1. V was clipped by 4 bases and J by 5 bases; unmatched bases: 11. Germline values: CDR1 SGHRS, CDR2 YFSETQ. The CDR3 is 16 amino acids. As DNA, the CDR3 is TGCGCCAGCAGCCAGACGGACAGGCTGTTAAATGAAAAACTGTTTTTT. Protein product: CASSQTDRLLNEKLFF.

This chain connects TRBV18 to TRBJ2-7; 12 positions agree with TRBD2. The CDR3 loop spans 16 amino acids. Trimming at V came to 2 bases and at J to 6 bases, leaving 8 bases not matched to a gene. Germline V gene lookup returns CDR1 KGHSH and CDR2 LQKENI. CDR3 sequence (DNA): TGTGCCAGCTCACCATCGGCTAGCGGGGGGGCTTTCGAGCAGTACTTC. Encoded protein: CASSPSASGGAFEQYF.